The clone carrying this TCR beta chain has a handful of counts. CDR1 KGHDR and CDR2 SFDVKD come from the germline V gene. The CDR3 covers 15 residues. V gave up 3 bases and J gave up 4 bases, with 12 bases separating them. This sample was included in a study of blood T cell repertoires in COVID-19. Clones were sequenced by immunoSEQ multiplex PCR, and TCRdb holds only the in-frame ones, with some missing. This sample carries 35,000 to 45,000 clones, about 88% of them seen once, and the ten largest clones take around a fifth. The receptor was derived from a man between 70 and 80 years old with acute or convalescent COVID-19. Sequences were obtained from peripheral blood. The chain carries TRBV24-1 and TRBJ2-1, with no clear D. The CDR3 nucleotides are TGTGCCACCAGTGATCTAACTCAAGATTACAATGAGCAGTTCTTC. As protein: CATSDLTQDYNEQFF.